The clone carrying this T cell receptor (beta chain) was seen once. This CDR3 fails to terminate in the conserved phenylalanine or tryptophan, so it likely reflects a read error. The data derive from a study of cytomegalovirus exposure and HLA in healthy donors. 60 Vbeta and 13 Jbeta primers were used in PCR. This table comes from immunoSEQ multiplex PCR, and its TCRdb copy is limited to in-frame clones, with some not included. The sample yields around 83,000 clones, about three quarters seen once. CDR3 length: 17 amino acids. In germline, CDR1 is SEHNR, CDR2 FQNEAQ (reference sequence). V shed 1 base, J shed 0 bases, and the junction held 4 bases outside the gene matches.

This sequence joins TRBV7-9 and TRBJ1-5, with 9 bases aligning to TRBD1. This TCR was recovered from a male donor in good health and CMV-seropositive. The specimen was PBMCs. The CDR3 loop is CASSLGTGAYSNQPQHL. In nucleotides, the CDR3 is TGTGCCAGCAGCTTAGGGACAGGGGCCTATAGCAATCAGCCCCAGCATCTT.